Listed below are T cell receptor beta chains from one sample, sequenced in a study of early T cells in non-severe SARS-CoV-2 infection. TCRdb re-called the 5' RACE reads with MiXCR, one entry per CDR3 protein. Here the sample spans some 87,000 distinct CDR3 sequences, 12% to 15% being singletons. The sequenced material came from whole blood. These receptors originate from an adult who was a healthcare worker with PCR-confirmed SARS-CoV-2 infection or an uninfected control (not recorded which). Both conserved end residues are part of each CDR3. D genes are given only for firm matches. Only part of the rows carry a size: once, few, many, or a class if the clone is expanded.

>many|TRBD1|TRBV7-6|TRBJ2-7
TGTGCCAGCAGCACCGGGACAGGGGGGGAGCAGTACTTC
CASSTGTGGEQYF
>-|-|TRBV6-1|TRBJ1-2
TGTGCCAGCGCCGAAGGAGCTAGAAACTTCTATGGCTACACCTTC
CASAEGARNFYGYTF
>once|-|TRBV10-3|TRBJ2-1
TGTGCCATCAGTGAGCCGGGCAACTCCTACAATGAGCAGTTCTTC
CAISEPGNSYNEQFF
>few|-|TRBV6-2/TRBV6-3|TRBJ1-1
TGTGCCAGCAGTTACTCGGCGGGCACTGAAGCTTTCTTT
CASSYSAGTEAFF
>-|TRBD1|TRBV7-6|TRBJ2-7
TGTGCCAGCAGCTTAGCCAACAGGGGTCGTTTCTCCTACGAGCAGTACTTC
CASSLANRGRFSYEQYF
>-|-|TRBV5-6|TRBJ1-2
TGTGCCAGCAGCTTATCCGGACAGCCCCATTCATATGGCTACACCTTC
CASSLSGQPHSYGYTF
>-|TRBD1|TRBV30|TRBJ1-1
TGTGCCTGGAGTCCATCCCTCGGGACAGTAGAAGCTTTCTTT
CAWSPSLGTVEAFF
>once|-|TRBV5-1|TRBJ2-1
TGCGCCAGCAGCTTTTCGACTAGAGACAATGAGCAGTTCTTC
CASSFSTRDNEQFF
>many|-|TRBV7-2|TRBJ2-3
TGTGCCAGCAGCGCTGTGGGCGGCTTGGGAGATACGCAGTATTTT
CASSAVGGLGDTQYF
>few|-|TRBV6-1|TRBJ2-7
TGTGCCAGCAGTGAAGCTTGGGGGGACGAGCAGTACTTC
CASSEAWGDEQYF
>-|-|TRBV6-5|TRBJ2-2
TGTGCCAGCAGGAGCCCTAATCGGGAGCTGTTTTTT
CASRSPNRELFF
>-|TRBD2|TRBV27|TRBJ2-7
TGTGCCAGCAGTTTTTCCTGGGGAGGGGACCACGAGCAGTACTTC
CASSFSWGGDHEQYF
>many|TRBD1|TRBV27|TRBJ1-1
TGTGCCAGCAGTTTTTTCCAGGGGGCCGGGACTGAAGCTTTCTTT
CASSFFQGAGTEAFF
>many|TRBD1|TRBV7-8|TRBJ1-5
TGTGCCAGCAGCTTTAGGTCACAGGGGGTTAATCAGCCCCAGCATTTT
CASSFRSQGVNQPQHF
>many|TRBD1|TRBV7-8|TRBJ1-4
TGTGCCAGCAGCTTATGGGAGACAGGGGAGGATGAAAAACTGTTTTTT
CASSLWETGEDEKLFF
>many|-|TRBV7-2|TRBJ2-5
TGTGCCAGCAGCTACTCCCGGGACGTAAAGACCCAGTACTTC
CASSYSRDVKTQYF
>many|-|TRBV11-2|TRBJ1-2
TGTGCCAGCAGCCTAGGGGTTGGGGATGGCTACACCTTC
CASSLGVGDGYTF
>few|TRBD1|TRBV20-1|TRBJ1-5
TGCAGTGCTTCCCTCGGGACAGGGGATCAGCCCCAGCATTTT
CSASLGTGDQPQHF
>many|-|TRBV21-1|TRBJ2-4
TGTGCCAGCAGCAAAGAGGATGATGGGTCCGTGTTAGTTCTAGCCAAAAACATTCAGTACTTC
CASSKEDDGSVLVLAKNIQYF
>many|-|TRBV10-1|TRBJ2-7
TGCGCCAGCAGTGAGTCGGGCGCCGCGAGGGAGCAGTACTTC
CASSESGAAREQYF
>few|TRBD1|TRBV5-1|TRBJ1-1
TGCGCCAGCAGCTTGGGCGGGACAGGGGCTAATGAAGCTTTCTTT
CASSLGGTGANEAFF
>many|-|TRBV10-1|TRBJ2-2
TGCGCCAGCAGTGAAAGGGGGGAATCCGGGGAGCTGTTTTTT
CASSERGESGELFF
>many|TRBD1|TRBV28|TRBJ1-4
TGTGCCAGCAGTCTACGACAGGGGGCGGGCGGAAAACTGTTTTTT
CASSLRQGAGGKLFF
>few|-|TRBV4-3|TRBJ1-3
TGCGCCAGCAGCCAAGAGCAGACTAACACCATATATTTT
CASSQEQTNTIYF
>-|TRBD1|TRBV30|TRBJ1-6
TGTGCCTGGAGTGCCGACAGGGGATATTCACCCCTCCACTTT
CAWSADRGYSPLHF
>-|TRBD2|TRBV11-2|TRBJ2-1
TGTGCCAGCAGCTCAGCGTCACTAGCGGGGGGGAGTAATGAGCAGTTCTTC
CASSSASLAGGSNEQFF
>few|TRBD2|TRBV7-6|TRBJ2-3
TGTGCCAGCAGCTCCCCGGGGACTAGCGGGGGTCACCACCCAGATACGCAGTATTTT
CASSSPGTSGGHHPDTQYF
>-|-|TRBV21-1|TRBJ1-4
TGTGCCAGCAGCAAAGATGGGGTCGGGTGTGAAAAACTGTTTTTT
CASSKDGVGCEKLFF
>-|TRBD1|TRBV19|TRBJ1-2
TGTGCCAGTAGTTCACAATCCTACAGGGGCGGGTATGGCTACACCTTC
CASSSQSYRGGYGYTF
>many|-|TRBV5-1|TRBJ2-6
TGCGCCAGCAGCTTCCTCTCTGGGGCCAACGTCCTGACTTTC
CASSFLSGANVLTF
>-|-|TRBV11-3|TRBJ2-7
TGTGCCAGCAGCTTACTAGCCGGGTACGAGCAGTACTTC
CASSLLAGYEQYF
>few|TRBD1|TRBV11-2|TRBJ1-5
TGTGCCAGCAGCACCGACAGGGGACTCAATCAGCCCCAGCATTTT
CASSTDRGLNQPQHF
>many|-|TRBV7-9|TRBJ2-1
TGTGCCAGCAGCTCCCCACCGGGGGCTCACAATGAGCAGTTCTTC
CASSSPPGAHNEQFF
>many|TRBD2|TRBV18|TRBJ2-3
TGTGCCAGCTCACCAAGCGTGTCTAGCGGGGAAAACACAGATACGCAGTATTTT
CASSPSVSSGENTDTQYF
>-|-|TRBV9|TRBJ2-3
TGTGCCAGCAGCCCCCGGTCGAGGAGCACAGATACGCAGTATTTT
CASSPRSRSTDTQYF
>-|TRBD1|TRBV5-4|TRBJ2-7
TGTGCCAGCAGCTTACCGGGACAGGGGGCCCACGAGCAGTACTTC
CASSLPGQGAHEQYF
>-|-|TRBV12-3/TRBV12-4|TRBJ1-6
TGTGCCAGCAGTTTACCTTTCCAACCCCTCCACTTT
CASSLPFQPLHF
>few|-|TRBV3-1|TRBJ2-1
TGTGCCAGCAGCCAAAGCCAGGAGCAGTTCTTC
CASSQSQEQFF
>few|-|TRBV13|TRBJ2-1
TGTGCCAGCCAATACAGCTCCTACAATGAGCAGTTCTTC
CASQYSSYNEQFF
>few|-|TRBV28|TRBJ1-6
TGTGCCAGCATTAGCTGGGGTTCACCCCTCCACTTT
CASISWGSPLHF
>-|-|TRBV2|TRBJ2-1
TGTGCCAGCAGCCGGGGGCAGGATGAGCAGTTCTTC
CASSRGQDEQFF
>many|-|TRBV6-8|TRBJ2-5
TGTGCCAGCAGTCTTTTTCAGGCTAAGTCGGTGACCCAGTACTTC
CASSLFQAKSVTQYF